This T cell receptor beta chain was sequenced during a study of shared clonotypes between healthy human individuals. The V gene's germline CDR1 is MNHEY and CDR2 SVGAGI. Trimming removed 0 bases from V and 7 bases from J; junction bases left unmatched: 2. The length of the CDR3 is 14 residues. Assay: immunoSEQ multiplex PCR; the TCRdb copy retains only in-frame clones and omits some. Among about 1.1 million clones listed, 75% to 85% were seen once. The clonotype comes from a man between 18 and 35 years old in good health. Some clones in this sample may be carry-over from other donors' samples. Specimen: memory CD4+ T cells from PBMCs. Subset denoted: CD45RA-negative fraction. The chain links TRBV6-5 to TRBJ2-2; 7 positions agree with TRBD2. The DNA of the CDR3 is TGTGCCAGCAGTTACTCGGGGAGGGGCGGGGAGCTGTTTTTT. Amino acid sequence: CASSYSGRGGELFF.